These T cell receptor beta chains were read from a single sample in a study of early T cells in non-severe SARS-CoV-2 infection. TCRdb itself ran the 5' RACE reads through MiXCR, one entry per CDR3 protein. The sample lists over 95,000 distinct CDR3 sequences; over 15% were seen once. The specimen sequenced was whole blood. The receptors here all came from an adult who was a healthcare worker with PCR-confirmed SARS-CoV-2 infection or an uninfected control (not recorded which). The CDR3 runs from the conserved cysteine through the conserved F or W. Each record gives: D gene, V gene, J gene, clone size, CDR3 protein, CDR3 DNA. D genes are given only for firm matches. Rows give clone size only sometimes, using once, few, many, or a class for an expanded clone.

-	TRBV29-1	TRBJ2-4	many	CSSTGGDDGNIQYF	TGCAGCTCAACTGGGGGAGACGACGGGAACATTCAGTACTTC
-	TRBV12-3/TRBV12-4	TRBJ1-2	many	CASSTRAQGFNYGYTF	TGTGCCAGCAGTACTCGCGCCCAGGGCTTTAACTATGGCTACACCTTC
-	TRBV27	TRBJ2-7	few	CASSLQEHSYEQYF	TGTGCCAGCAGTTTACAGGAGCACTCCTACGAGCAGTACTTC
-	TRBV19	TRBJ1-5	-	CATGQTINQPQHF	TGTGCCACTGGACAGACTATCAATCAGCCCCAGCATTTT
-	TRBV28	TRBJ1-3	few	CASSSSGNSGNTIYF	TGTGCCAGCAGTTCGTCAGGGAACTCTGGAAACACCATATATTTT
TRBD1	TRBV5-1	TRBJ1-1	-	CASSLAGRQGRTEAFF	TGCGCCAGCAGCTTGGCAGGAAGACAGGGGAGGACTGAAGCTTTCTTT
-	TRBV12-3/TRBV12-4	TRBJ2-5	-	CASSPGQGGQETQYF	TGTGCCAGCAGTCCAGGGCAGGGGGGTCAAGAGACCCAGTACTTC
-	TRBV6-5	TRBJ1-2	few	CASRGKYHYGYTF	TGTGCCAGCAGGGGAAAATATCACTATGGCTACACCTTC
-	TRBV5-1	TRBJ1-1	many	CASSLIDVSTEAFF	TGCGCCAGCAGCTTAATCGATGTGAGCACTGAAGCTTTCTTT
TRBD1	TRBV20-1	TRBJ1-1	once	CSAFHRNRGDEAFF	TGCAGTGCTTTCCACCGGAACAGGGGCGACGAAGCTTTCTTT
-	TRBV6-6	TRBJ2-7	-	CASSYHPRVLRDEQYF	TGTGCCAGCAGTTACCACCCCAGGGTGTTAAGGGACGAGCAGTACTTC
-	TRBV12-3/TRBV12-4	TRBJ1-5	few	CASSRARNQPQHF	TGTGCCAGCAGTCGGGCCCGCAATCAGCCCCAGCATTTT
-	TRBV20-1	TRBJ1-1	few	CSAPQSSAPTEAFF	TGCAGTGCCCCACAAAGTAGCGCCCCAACTGAAGCTTTCTTT
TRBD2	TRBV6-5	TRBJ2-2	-	CASSYGASGGAGGELFF	TGTGCCAGCAGTTATGGCGCTAGCGGGGGAGCGGGCGGGGAGCTGTTTTTT
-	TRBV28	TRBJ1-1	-	CASSRLNKNTEAFF	TGTGCCAGCAGCCGCTTAAACAAGAACACTGAAGCTTTCTTT
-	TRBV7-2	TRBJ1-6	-	CASSSDPTGPLHF	TGTGCCAGCAGCTCGGACCCAACGGGACCCCTCCACTTT
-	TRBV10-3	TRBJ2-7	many	CAISEGTDEQYF	TGTGCCATCAGTGAGGGAACAGACGAGCAGTACTTC
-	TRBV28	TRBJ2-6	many	CASTPWRTSGANVLTF	TGTGCCAGCACTCCCTGGCGGACCTCTGGGGCCAACGTCCTGACTTTC
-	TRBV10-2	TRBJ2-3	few	CASSDRTDTDTQYF	TGCGCCAGCAGTGATCGGACAGATACAGATACGCAGTATTTT
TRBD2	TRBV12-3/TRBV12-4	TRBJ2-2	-	CASSLALGLAARSGELFF	TGTGCCAGCAGTTTAGCGCTCGGACTAGCGGCTCGCAGCGGGGAGCTGTTTTTT
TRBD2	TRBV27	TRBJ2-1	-	CASSLPVAGGIHEQFF	TGTGCCAGCAGTTTGCCAGTAGCGGGGGGTATACATGAGCAGTTCTTC
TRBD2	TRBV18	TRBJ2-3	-	CASSPPLAGAPPDTQYF	TGTGCCAGCTCACCACCTTTAGCGGGGGCCCCGCCAGATACGCAGTATTTT
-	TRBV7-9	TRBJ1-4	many	CASSLIRDGREKLFF	TGTGCCAGCAGCCTCATCCGGGACGGTCGAGAAAAACTGTTTTTT
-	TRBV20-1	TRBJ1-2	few	CSAAPQWGEGIGYTF	TGCAGTGCTGCACCCCAGTGGGGCGAAGGAATAGGCTACACCTTC
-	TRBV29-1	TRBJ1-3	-	CSVIDSGNTIYF	TGCAGCGTCATCGACTCTGGAAACACCATATATTTT
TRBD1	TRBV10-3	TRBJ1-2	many	CAISEVTGDMLRYGYTF	TGTGCCATCAGTGAGGTCACAGGGGACATGTTGCGTTATGGCTACACCTTC
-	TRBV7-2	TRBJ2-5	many	CASAKGPAQETQYF	TGTGCCAGCGCCAAAGGTCCAGCTCAAGAGACCCAGTACTTC
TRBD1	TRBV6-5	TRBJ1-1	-	CASSYGTDTEAFF	TGTGCCAGCAGTTACGGGACAGACACTGAAGCTTTCTTT
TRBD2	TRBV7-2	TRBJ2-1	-	CASSLAIGGAGHEQFF	TGTGCCAGCAGCTTAGCGATCGGCGGAGCGGGGCATGAGCAGTTCTTC
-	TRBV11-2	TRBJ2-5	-	CASSLGQSWPQETQYF	TGTGCCAGCAGCTTAGGCCAGTCTTGGCCCCAAGAGACCCAGTACTTC
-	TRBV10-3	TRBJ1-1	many	CAISDGLNTEAFF	TGTGCCATCAGTGATGGACTGAACACTGAAGCTTTCTTT
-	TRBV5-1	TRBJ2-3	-	CASSGTRDTQYF	TGCGCCAGCAGCGGAACTAGAGATACGCAGTATTTT
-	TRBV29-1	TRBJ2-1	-	CSVDRQSNEQFF	TGCAGCGTTGACAGGCAATCCAATGAGCAGTTCTTC
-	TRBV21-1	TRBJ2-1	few	CASSVGTSGVYNEQFF	TGTGCCAGCAGCGTCGGGACTAGCGGCGTTTACAATGAGCAGTTCTTC
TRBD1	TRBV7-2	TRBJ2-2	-	CASSRDRGTGELFF	TGTGCCAGCAGCCGGGACAGGGGCACCGGGGAGCTGTTTTTT
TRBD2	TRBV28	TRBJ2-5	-	CASSPGGSLQETQYF	TGTGCCAGCAGTCCCGGGGGGAGCCTACAAGAGACCCAGTACTTC
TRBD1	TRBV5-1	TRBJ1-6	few	CASRNGPGQGNSPLHF	TGCGCCAGCAGAAACGGCCCGGGACAGGGTAATTCACCCCTCCACTTT